The next 10 T cell receptor beta chains were all read from a single sample in a study of cytomegalovirus exposure and HLA in healthy donors. PCR used 60 Vbeta primers and 13 Jbeta primers. The repertoire was sequenced with immunoSEQ multiplex PCR; TCRdb's copy has only in-frame clones and lacks some. The data show 150,000 to 200,000 clones, around 87% seen once. The specimen was PBMCs. The source is a woman between 18 and 29 years old in good health and CMV-seronegative.

The rearrangement uses TRBV2 and TRBJ1-4; TRBD1 matches 11 bases. Germline V gene sequence: CDR1 SNHLY, CDR2 FYNNEI. This CDR3 comprises 19 residues. The V and J ends lost 5 bases and 3 bases, in that order; junction bases with no gene match: 14. The CDR3 nucleotides read TGTGCCAGCAGTCGGGCCCCCCCCGGGACAGGGGGATCTAATGAAAAACTGTTTTTT. This gives the protein CASSRAPPGTGGSNEKLFF.

This clone has a single count. V and J are TRBV6-1 and TRBJ2-7; 7 positions match TRBD1. V shed 7 bases, J shed 5 bases, and the junction held 14 bases outside the gene matches. This CDR3 is built from 15 residues. The germline V gene encodes CDR1 MNHNS and CDR2 SASEGT. CDR3 nucleotides: TGTGCCAGCATCCCCCCGGGACAGCTGTCCGACGAGCAGTACTTC. Translated, it gives CASIPPGQLSDEQYF.

This rearrangement joins TRBV30 to TRBJ1-4; the D gene is possibly TRBD1 (5 bases). Germline loops: CDR1 GTSNPN, CDR2 SVGIG (reference sequence). Trimming removed 3 bases at V and 5 bases at J, with 13 bases between. The CDR3 has 14 residues. The CDR3 region is CAWRGQAKNEKLFF. The CDR3 nucleotides read TGTGCCTGGAGGGGGCAGGCGAAAAATGAAAAACTGTTTTTT.

This clone occurred a few times. The chain employs TRBV27 and TRBJ2-2; D might be TRBD2 (6 bases). The CDR3 spans 17 residues. From germline, CDR1 is MNHEY and CDR2 SMNVEV (reference sequence). Trimming took 10 bases from V and 6 from J, leaving 27 bases between them. The CDR3 nucleotides are TGTGCCACCTTAGCGGCGCGGGGCTCGGTAAGATCCGGGGAGCTGTTTTTT. It codes for CATLAARGSVRSGELFF.

The chain couples TRBV7-9 to TRBJ1-2, with D perhaps TRBD1 (6 bases). The germline V gene encodes CDR1 SEHNR and CDR2 FQNEAQ (reference sequence). Trimming pared 3 bases from V and 3 bases from J, leaving 8 bases between. CDR3 length: 13 residues. DNA of the CDR3: TGTGCCAGCAGCTTGAACAGGGACTATGGCTACACCTTC. Translation: CASSLNRDYGYTF. Variable domain in full (rest from reference TRBV7-9 and TRBJ1-2): DTGVSQNPRHKITKRGQNVTFRCDPISEHNRLYWYRQTLGQGPEFLTYFQNEAQLEKSRLLSDRFSAERPKGSFSTLEIQRTEQGDSAMYLCASSLNRDYGYTFGSGTRLTVV.

The chain joins TRBV7-8 to TRBJ2-7, with 8 bases lining up with TRBD2. V trimming: 5 bases; J trimming: 1 base; junction bases outside the gene matches: 7. This CDR3 has 15 residues. CDR1 is SGHVS and CDR2 is FQNEAQ in the germline V gene. The CDR3 coding sequence is TGTGCCAGCAGCCCCGGGAGGGCCGTTTCCTACGAGCAGTACTTC. It is translated as CASSPGRAVSYEQYF.

V usage is TRBV4-1 and J usage is TRBJ1-3; D is unresolved. CDR3 size: 15 residues. With 6 bases removed from V and 1 base from J, the gap between germline ends came to 13 bases. Germline V gene data show CDR1 as MGHRA and CDR2 as YSYEKL. CDR3 nucleotides: TGCGCCAGCAGTTACACAGCTTTTTCTGGAAACACCATATATTTT. It is translated as CASSYTAFSGNTIYF.

The rearrangement links TRBV21-1 to TRBJ1-5; no check of the table's D call, TRBD1, against the DNA was made. TRBV21-1 is a pseudogene segment. This CDR3 is built from 16 residues. Here the CDR3 DNA reads TGTGCCAGCAGCAACGCAGGGCTCTATAGCAATCAGCCCCAGCATTTT. Its protein is CASSNAGLYSNQPQHF.

The gene calls are TRBV7-3 and TRBJ2-3; 10 nucleotides align to TRBD2. CDR3 length: 15 residues. Germline V gives CDR1 SGHTA, CDR2 FQGTGA. Losses at the gene ends were 5 bases for V and 6 bases for J; bases not matched to a gene: 8. The CDR3 spells CASSTSSGRADTQYF. Here the CDR3 DNA reads TGTGCCAGCAGCACATCTAGCGGGAGAGCCGATACGCAGTATTTT.

The chain uses TRBV27 and TRBJ2-7, with TRBD1 matching 8 bases. With V trimmed by 7 bases and J by 1 base, 15 bases remained unmatched. Germline V gives CDR1 MNHEY, CDR2 SMNVEV (reference sequence). This CDR3 has 17 residues. The CDR3 protein is CASNPIGQGIGSYEQYF. CDR3 nucleotide sequence: TGTGCCAGCAATCCAATAGGACAGGGCATAGGGTCCTACGAGCAGTACTTC.